This passage covers 21 T cell receptor beta chains from one sample sequenced in a study of B cell selection in AIRE deficiency. Sorted regulatory T cells were CD4-positive, CD25-high and CD127-low or negative. Sequencing was performed with immunoSEQ multiplex PCR; in TCRdb, only in-frame clones are kept and a portion is missing. The sample has roughly 26,000 clones, 80% to 95% seen once. Sequencing input: CD4+CD25+ Tregs sorted from PBMCs. These receptors were collected from a human donor in good health.

This chain connects TRBV5-4 to TRBJ2-7; no clear D gene. V was pared by 0 bases and J by 1 base, with 5 bases between. Germline CDR1 SGHNT, CDR2 YYREEE (reference sequence). The CDR3 runs to 13 residues. For the CDR3, the DNA is TGTGCCAGCAGCTTGGCAAAATCCTACGAGCAGTACTTC. Its translation: CASSLAKSYEQYF.

The genes are TRBV7-9 and TRBJ2-7, with D perhaps matching TRBD2 (5 bases). V lost 5 bases and J lost 3, with 11 bases in between. Germline V gene sequence: CDR1 SEHNR, CDR2 FQNEAQ (reference sequence). CDR3 length equals 13 residues. CDR3 bases: TGTGCCAGCAGCAAACTCCGGGGCTACGAGCAGTACTTC. It translates to CASSKLRGYEQYF.

The rearrangement joins TRBV5-1 to TRBJ2-7; D tentatively reads TRBD1 or TRBD2 (6 bases each). V was trimmed by 1 base and J by 7 bases, leaving 18 bases between them. CDR1 and CDR2 from the germline V gene are SGHRS and YFSETQ. The CDR3 is 15 amino acids. The CDR3 spells CASSLYLSGANEQYF. The DNA for the CDR3 is TGCGCCAGCAGCTTGTATTTATCGGGGGCGAATGAGCAGTACTTC.

V is TRBV19 and J is TRBJ2-3, with 9 nucleotides matching TRBD1. The CDR3 is made up of 16 amino acids. The V segment lost 7 bases and the J segment 1 base; nucleotides outside the gene matches: 9. Germline CDR1 reads LNHDA; CDR2 reads SQIVND (reference sequence). DNA for the CDR3: TGTGCCAGTAAAAAGTGGAGGACAGGGGGCACAGATACGCAGTATTTT. Its protein product is CASKKWRTGGTDTQYF.

This clone came up once. V and J are TRBV19 and TRBJ1-1; unclear D gene. V was clipped by 3 bases and J by 10 bases, with 12 bases between them. This CDR3 spans 12 amino acids. The germline V gene has CDR1 LNHDA and CDR2 SQIVND (reference sequence). The CDR3 region is CASSIENTGAFF. For the CDR3, the DNA is TGTGCCAGTAGTATTGAGAATACGGGAGCTTTCTTT. The full variable domain, in which reference TRBV19 and TRBJ1-1 provide the parts outside the CDR3, is DGGITQSPKYLFRKEGQNVTLSCEQNLNHDAMYWYRQDPGQGLRLIYYSQIVNDFQKGDIAEGYSVSREKKESFPLTVTSAQKNPTAFYLCASSIENTGAFFGQGTRLTVV.

This clone was recorded once. CDR3 residues: CASSLRTGDNTEAFF. The CDR3, as DNA: TGCGCCAGCAGCTTGCGAACAGGTGATAACACTGAAGCTTTCTTT. The chain joins TRBV5-1 to TRBJ1-1, with D maybe TRBD1 (5 bases). The V gene lost 1 base and the J gene lost 2 bases, with 12 bases spanning the gap. In germline, CDR1 is SGHRS, CDR2 YFSETQ. The CDR3 totals 15 residues. Using reference TRBV5-1 and TRBJ1-1 for the parts outside the CDR3, the full variable domain is KAGVTQTPRYLIKTRGQQVTLSCSPISGHRSVSWYQQTPGQGLQFLFEYFSETQRNKGNFPGRFSGRQFSNSRSEMNVSTLELGDSALYLCASSLRTGDNTEAFFGQGTRLTVV.

The J gene is TRBJ1-2, the V gene TRBV27; D is uncertain. This CDR3 has 12 residues. V gave up 6 bases and J gave up 7 bases, with 12 bases separating them. CDR1 is MNHEY and CDR2 is SMNVEV in the germline V gene (reference sequence). The CDR3 loop reads CASRQKGGGYTF. The CDR3 DNA follows: TGTGCCAGCAGACAAAAAGGCGGTGGCTACACCTTC.

V usage is TRBV15 and J usage is TRBJ1-4; 11 bases align to TRBD1. V gave up 5 bases and J gave up 5 bases; unmatched junction bases: 1. The CDR3 is 14 residues long. From germline, CDR1 is LNHNV and CDR2 YYDKDF (reference sequence). The CDR3, as DNA: TGTGCCACCAGCTGGACAGGGGGCAATGAAAAACTGTTTTTT. Translated: CATSWTGGNEKLFF.

Here the CDR3 DNA reads TGCGCCAGCAGCTGGGGGACTAGCGTCTACAATGAGCAGTTCTTC. Its translation is CASSWGTSVYNEQFF. V is TRBV5-1 and J is TRBJ2-1, with 10 bases identical to TRBD2. This CDR3 has 15 amino acids. The ends lost 3 bases at V and 3 bases at J; junction bases unmatched: 3. The germline gives CDR1 SGHRS, CDR2 YFSETQ.

This rearrangement joins TRBV28 to TRBJ1-5, with 8 bases aligning to TRBD1. V gave up 6 bases and J gave up 6 bases; unmatched junction bases: 10. Germline V gene lookup returns CDR1 MDHEN and CDR2 SYDVKM. This CDR3 is 15 amino acids long. Written as DNA, the CDR3 is TGTGCCAGCAGCCCGAGGACAGGGCGGAGTCAGCCCCAGCATTTT. It codes for CASSPRTGRSQPQHF.

This clone occurred once. The chain carries TRBV7-2 and TRBJ1-2; D is possibly TRBD1 (5 bases). Germline lookup yields CDR1 SGHTA and CDR2 FQGNSA. Trimming stripped 3 bases from V and 6 bases from J, with 17 bases between. CDR3 length: 15 residues. CDR3 in amino acids: CASSLLSFGADGYTF. CDR3 DNA: TGTGCCAGCAGCTTGCTGTCGTTCGGGGCGGATGGCTACACCTTC. The full variable domain, with the rest looked up from reference TRBV7-2 and TRBJ1-2, is GAGVSQSPSNKVTEKGKDVELRCDPISGHTALYWYRQSLGQGLEFLIYFQGNSAPDKSGLPSDRFSAERTGGSVSTLTIQRTQQEDSAVYLCASSLLSFGADGYTFGSGTRLTVV.

The rearrangement joins TRBV18 to TRBJ1-5; D is uncertain. The germline V gene has CDR1 KGHSH and CDR2 LQKENI. The CDR3 length is 13 residues. V was trimmed by 4 bases and J by 2 bases, leaving 6 bases between them. The CDR3: CASSRSRNQPQHF. The CDR3, as DNA: TGTGCCAGCTCACGATCTCGCAATCAGCCCCAGCATTTT.

The gene calls are TRBV18 and TRBJ1-1, with D possibly matching TRBD1 (5 bases). Germline V gene lookup returns CDR1 KGHSH and CDR2 LQKENI. The CDR3 runs 13 residues. Trimming removed 3 bases at V and 7 bases at J, with 12 bases between. As DNA, the CDR3 is TGTGCCAGCTCACCCGGGGGGGGTCGTGAAGCTTTCTTT. Encoded protein: CASSPGGGREAFF.

This clone was seen only a few times. V usage is TRBV18 and J usage is TRBJ2-1; possible D gene TRBD1, 5 bases. CDR1 is KGHSH and CDR2 is LQKENI in the germline V gene. CDR3 length: 16 residues. V lost 6 bases and J lost 1, with 16 bases in between. The CDR3 loop reads CASSPAVQVSYNEQFF. The CDR3 DNA sequence: TGTGCCAGCTCCCCGGCCGTACAGGTATCCTACAATGAGCAGTTCTTC.

The rearrangement joins TRBV4-3 to TRBJ1-2, with 12 nucleotides matching TRBD1. Germline-derived CDR1 and CDR2 are LGHNA and YSLEER. V was pared by 1 base and J by 7 bases, with 7 bases of the junction left unmatched. This CDR3 is 16 amino acids long. The CDR3 loop reads CASSQAPGQGAGGYTF. For the CDR3, the DNA is TGCGCCAGCAGCCAAGCTCCGGGACAGGGGGCTGGTGGCTACACCTTC.

The chain carries TRBV6-5 and TRBJ1-6, with a tentative D call TRBD1 (6 bases). CDR1 and CDR2 (germline): MNHEY, SVGAGI. The V and J ends lost 0 bases and 12 bases respectively, with 15 bases between them. The CDR3 has 15 residues. This CDR3 is CASSYSVLPRGPLHF. The CDR3 bases are TGTGCCAGCAGTTACTCGGTGCTGCCCAGGGGACCCCTCCACTTT.

This clone is a singleton in its sample. The rearrangement uses TRBV10-3 and TRBJ2-1; 8 bases are a match to TRBD1. From germline, CDR1 is ENHRY and CDR2 SYGVKD. J lost 10 bases, V lost 1 base, and 12 bases had no gene match. This CDR3 comprises 16 residues. Here the CDR3 DNA reads TGTGCCATCAGTGAGTTGACAGGGGCCACGGGGAGGGAGCAGTTCTTC. Translated, it gives CAISELTGATGREQFF.

The chain joins TRBV14 to TRBJ2-1; 8 bases are a match to TRBD1. The germline gives CDR1 SGHDN, CDR2 FVKESK. With V trimmed by 4 bases and J by 9 bases, 11 bases remained unmatched. The CDR3 has 15 residues. CDR3 bases: TGTGCCAGCAGCCCCTGGACAGGGTTGAATGGTGAGCAGTTCTTC. This codes for CASSPWTGLNGEQFF.

The chain uses TRBV6-1 and TRBJ2-5, with TRBD1 matching 7 bases. The CDR3 is made up of 13 amino acids. V gave up 6 bases and J gave up 0 bases; unmatched junction bases: 1. CDR1 is MNHNS, CDR2 SASEGT, per germline. For the CDR3, the DNA is TGTGCCAGCAGGGGGACAGACCAAGAGACCCAGTACTTC. Residues: CASRGTDQETQYF.

The V and J genes are TRBV25-1 and TRBJ1-1, with no clear D. The V gene's germline CDR1 is MGHDK and CDR2 SYGVNS. The V end lost 2 bases, the J end lost 3 bases, and 13 bases lay between the germline ends. CDR3 length: 15 amino acids. In DNA, the CDR3 is TGTGCCAGCAGTGAAACGGACCGGGTGGACACTGAAGCTTTCTTT. It is translated as CASSETDRVDTEAFF.

The genes are TRBV5-1 and TRBJ2-5; perhaps TRBD1 as D (5 bases). The length of the CDR3 is 14 residues. Germline values: CDR1 SGHRS, CDR2 YFSETQ. Trimming took off 0 bases at V and 5 bases at J, with 11 bases between the two ends. The CDR3 region is CASSLGQGKETQYF. The CDR3 coding sequence is TGCGCCAGCAGCTTGGGGCAGGGTAAGGAGACCCAGTACTTC.